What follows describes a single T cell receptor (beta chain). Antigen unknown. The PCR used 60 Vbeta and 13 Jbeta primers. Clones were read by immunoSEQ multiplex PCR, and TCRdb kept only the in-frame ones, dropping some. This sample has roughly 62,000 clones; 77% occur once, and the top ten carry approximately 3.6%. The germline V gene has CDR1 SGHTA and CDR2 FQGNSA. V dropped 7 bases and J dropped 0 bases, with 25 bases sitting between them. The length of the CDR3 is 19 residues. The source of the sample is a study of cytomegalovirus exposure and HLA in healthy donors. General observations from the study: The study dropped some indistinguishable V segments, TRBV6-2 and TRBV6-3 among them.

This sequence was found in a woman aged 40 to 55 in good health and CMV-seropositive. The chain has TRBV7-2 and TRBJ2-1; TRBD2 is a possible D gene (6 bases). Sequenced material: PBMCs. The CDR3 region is CASTGWVSGEPSSYNEQFF. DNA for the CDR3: TGTGCCAGCACGGGGTGGGTTAGCGGCGAGCCGAGCTCCTACAATGAGCAGTTCTTC.